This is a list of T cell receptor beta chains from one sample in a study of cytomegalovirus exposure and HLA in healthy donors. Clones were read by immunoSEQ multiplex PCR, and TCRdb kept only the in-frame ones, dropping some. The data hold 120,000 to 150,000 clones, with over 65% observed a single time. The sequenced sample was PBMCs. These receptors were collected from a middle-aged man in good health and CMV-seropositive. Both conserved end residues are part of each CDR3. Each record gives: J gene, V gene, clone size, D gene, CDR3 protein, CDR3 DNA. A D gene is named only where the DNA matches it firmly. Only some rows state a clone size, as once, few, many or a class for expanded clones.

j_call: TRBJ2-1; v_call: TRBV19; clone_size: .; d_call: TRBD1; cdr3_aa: CASSIDRDSYNEQFF; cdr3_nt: TGTGCCAGTAGTATAGACCGGGACAGTTACAATGAGCAGTTCTTC
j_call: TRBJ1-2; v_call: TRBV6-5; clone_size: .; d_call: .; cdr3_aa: CATRSQGSYGYTF; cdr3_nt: TGTGCCACCAGAAGTCAGGGATCATATGGCTACACCTTC
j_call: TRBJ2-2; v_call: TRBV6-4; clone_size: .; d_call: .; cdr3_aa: CASSDSTDGELFF; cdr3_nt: TGTGCCAGCAGTGACTCTACTGACGGGGAGCTGTTTTTT
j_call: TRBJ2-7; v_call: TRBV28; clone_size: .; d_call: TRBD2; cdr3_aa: CASVGLGLAYEQYF; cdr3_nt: TGTGCCAGCGTCGGACTAGGTCTGGCCTACGAGCAGTACTTC
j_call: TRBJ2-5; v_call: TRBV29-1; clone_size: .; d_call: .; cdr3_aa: CSVERVVGAAETQYF; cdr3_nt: TGCAGCGTTGAAAGAGTGGTGGGGGCCGCGGAGACCCAGTACTTC
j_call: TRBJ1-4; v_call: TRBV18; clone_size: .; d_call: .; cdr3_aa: CASSPQGANEKLFF; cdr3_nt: TGTGCCAGCTCACCACAGGGGGCTAATGAAAAACTGTTTTTT
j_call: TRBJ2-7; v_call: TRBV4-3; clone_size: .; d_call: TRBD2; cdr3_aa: CASSQGSYLAGGILAEQYF; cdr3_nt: TGCGCCAGCAGCCAAGGGTCGTATTTAGCGGGAGGAATCTTGGCCGAGCAGTACTTC
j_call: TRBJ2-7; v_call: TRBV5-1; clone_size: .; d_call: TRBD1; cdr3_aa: CASSFTGAATYEQYF; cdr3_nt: TGCGCCAGCAGCTTTACAGGGGCTGCGACCTACGAGCAGTACTTC
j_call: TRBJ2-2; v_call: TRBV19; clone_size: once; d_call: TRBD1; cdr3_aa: CASIERGLSTGELFF; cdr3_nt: TGTGCCAGTATAGAAAGGGGGCTTAGCACCGGGGAGCTGTTTTTT
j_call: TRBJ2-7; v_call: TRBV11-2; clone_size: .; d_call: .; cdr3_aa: CASTGTGLSYEQYF; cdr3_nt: TGTGCCAGCACTGGCACAGGGCTCTCCTACGAGCAGTACTTC
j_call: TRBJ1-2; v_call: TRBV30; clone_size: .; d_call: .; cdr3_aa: CAWKETGGGGYTF; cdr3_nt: TGTGCCTGGAAGGAGACAGGAGGTGGTGGCTACACCTTC
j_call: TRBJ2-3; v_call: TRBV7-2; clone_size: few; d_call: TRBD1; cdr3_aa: CASSRDSSTDTQYF; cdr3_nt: TGTGCCAGCAGCCGGGACAGCTCCACAGATACGCAGTATTTT
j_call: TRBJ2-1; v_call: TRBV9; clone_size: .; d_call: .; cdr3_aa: CASSVVGDTEQFF; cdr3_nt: TGTGCCAGCAGCGTAGTAGGTGACACTGAGCAGTTCTTC
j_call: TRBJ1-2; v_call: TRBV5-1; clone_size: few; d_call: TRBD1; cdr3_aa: CASSQGAGYGYTF; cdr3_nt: TGCGCCAGCAGTCAGGGGGCTGGCTATGGCTACACCTTC
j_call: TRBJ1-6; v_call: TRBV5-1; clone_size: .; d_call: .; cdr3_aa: CASSGGRGSPLHF; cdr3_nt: TGCGCCAGCAGCGGAGGGAGGGGTTCACCCCTCCACTTT
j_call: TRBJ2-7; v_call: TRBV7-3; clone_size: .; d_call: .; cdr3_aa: CASSLFKGSEQYF; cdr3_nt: TGTGCCAGCAGCTTATTTAAGGGGTCCGAGCAGTACTTC
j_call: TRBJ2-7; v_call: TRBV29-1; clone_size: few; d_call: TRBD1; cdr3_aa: CSVPGTGGVSQYF; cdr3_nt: TGCAGCGTTCCCGGGACAGGGGGCGTTTCGCAGTACTTC
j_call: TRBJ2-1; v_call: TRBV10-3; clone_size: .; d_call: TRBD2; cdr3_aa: CAISGLGGGRVNEQFF; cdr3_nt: TGTGCCATCAGCGGCTTGGGGGGAGGGAGAGTGAATGAGCAGTTCTTC
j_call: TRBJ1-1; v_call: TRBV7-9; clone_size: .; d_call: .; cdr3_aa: CASSPGGLNTEAFF; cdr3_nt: TGTGCCAGCAGCCCGGGAGGTCTGAACACTGAAGCTTTCTTT
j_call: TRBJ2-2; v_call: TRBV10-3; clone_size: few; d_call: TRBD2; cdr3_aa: CATRGAGELFF; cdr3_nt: TGTGCCACCCGGGGGGCCGGGGAGCTGTTTTTT
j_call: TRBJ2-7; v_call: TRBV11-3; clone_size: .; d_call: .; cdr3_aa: CASSSNSGTYPYEQYF; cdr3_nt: TGTGCCAGCAGCTCGAATTCCGGGACTTACCCCTACGAGCAGTACTTC
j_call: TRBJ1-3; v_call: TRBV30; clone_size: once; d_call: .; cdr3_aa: CAWSVRSKLSGNTIYF; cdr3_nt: TGTGCCTGGAGTGTACGGTCCAAGCTCTCTGGAAACACCATATATTTT
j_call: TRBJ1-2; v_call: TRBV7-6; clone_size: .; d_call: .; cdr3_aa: CASSLAGAGDYGYTF; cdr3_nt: TGTGCCAGCAGCTTAGCCGGGGCAGGGGACTATGGCTACACCTTC
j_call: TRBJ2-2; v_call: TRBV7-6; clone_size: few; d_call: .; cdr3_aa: CASSLVGSGTGELFF; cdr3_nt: TGTGCCAGCAGCTTAGTCGGGAGCGGGACCGGGGAGCTGTTTTTT
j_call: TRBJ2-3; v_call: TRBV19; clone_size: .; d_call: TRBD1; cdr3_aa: CASSTIQGALTDTQYF; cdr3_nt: TGTGCCAGTAGTACAATACAGGGGGCCCTCACAGATACGCAGTATTTT
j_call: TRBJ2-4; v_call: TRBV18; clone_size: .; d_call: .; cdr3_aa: CASSPPGSGTLNIQYF; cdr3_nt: TGTGCCAGCTCACCCCCAGGATCAGGTACTCTAAACATTCAGTACTTC
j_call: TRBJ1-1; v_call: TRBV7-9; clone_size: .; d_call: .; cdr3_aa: CSSSPILGRVGTEAFF; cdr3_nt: TGTTCCAGCAGCCCCATATTAGGCAGGGTGGGCACTGAAGCTTTCTTT
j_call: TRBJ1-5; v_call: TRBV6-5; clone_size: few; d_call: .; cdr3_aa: CASEAGGGQPQHF; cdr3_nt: TGTGCCAGCGAGGCTGGGGGAGGGCAGCCCCAGCATTTT
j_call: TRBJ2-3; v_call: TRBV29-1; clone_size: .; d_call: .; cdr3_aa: CSVEDGLSTDTQYF; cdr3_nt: TGCAGCGTTGAAGATGGACTGAGCACAGATACGCAGTATTTT
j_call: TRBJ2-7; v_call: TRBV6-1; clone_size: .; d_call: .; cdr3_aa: CASSETGVYRSTIAYEQYF; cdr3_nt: TGTGCCAGCAGTGAGACGGGAGTATATAGGTCCACAATCGCTTACGAGCAGTACTTC
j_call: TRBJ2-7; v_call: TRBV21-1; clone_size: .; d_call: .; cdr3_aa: CASSNQDRGLLYEQYF; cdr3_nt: TGTGCCAGCAGCAACCAGGACAGGGGGCTCCTTTACGAGCAGTACTTC
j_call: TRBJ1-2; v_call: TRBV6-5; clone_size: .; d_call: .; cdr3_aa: CASSYDQGRGSGYTF; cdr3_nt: TGTGCCAGCAGTTACGATCAGGGGAGGGGAAGTGGCTACACCTTC
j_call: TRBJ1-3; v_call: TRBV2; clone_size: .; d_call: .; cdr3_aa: CASALNEYGNTIYF; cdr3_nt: TGTGCCAGCGCACTAAACGAATACGGAAACACCATATATTTT
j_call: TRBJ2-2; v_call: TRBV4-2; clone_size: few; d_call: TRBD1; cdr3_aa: CASSQRTGSVVDTGELFF; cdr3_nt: TGTGCCAGCAGCCAACGGACAGGGTCGGTAGTCGACACCGGGGAGCTGTTTTTT
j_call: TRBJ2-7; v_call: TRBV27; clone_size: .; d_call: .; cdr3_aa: CASSSGLTYEQYF; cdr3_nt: TGTGCCAGCAGTAGCGGGCTCACCTACGAGCAGTACTTC
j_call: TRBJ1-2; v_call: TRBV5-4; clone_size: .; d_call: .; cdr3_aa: CASSLGLGQQPYGYTF; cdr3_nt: TGTGCCAGCAGCTTGGGTCTTGGACAGCAACCCTATGGCTACACCTTC
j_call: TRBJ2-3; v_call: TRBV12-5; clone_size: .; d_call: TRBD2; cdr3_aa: CASGTGLAETDTQYF; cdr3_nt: TGTGCTAGTGGTACAGGACTAGCGGAAACAGATACGCAGTATTTT
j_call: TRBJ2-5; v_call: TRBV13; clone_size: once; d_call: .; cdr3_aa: CASSAPGRQETQYF; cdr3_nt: TGTGCCAGCAGCGCCCCGGGGAGGCAAGAGACCCAGTACTTC
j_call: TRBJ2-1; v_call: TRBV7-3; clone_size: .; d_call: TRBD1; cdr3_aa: CASSPNPGQGNNEQFF; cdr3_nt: TGTGCCAGCAGCCCCAACCCGGGACAGGGTAACAATGAGCAGTTCTTC
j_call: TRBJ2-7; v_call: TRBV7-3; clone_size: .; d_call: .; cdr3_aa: CASSPSYEQYF; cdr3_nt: TGTGCCAGCAGCCCATCCTACGAGCAGTACTTC
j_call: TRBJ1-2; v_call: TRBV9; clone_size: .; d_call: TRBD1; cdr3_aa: CASSLGQPNYGYTF; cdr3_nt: TGTGCCAGCAGCTTGGGACAGCCTAACTATGGCTACACCTTC
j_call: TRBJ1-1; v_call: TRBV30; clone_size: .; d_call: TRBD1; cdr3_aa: CAWSNRGLNTEAFF; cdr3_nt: TGTGCCTGGAGTAACAGGGGTTTGAACACTGAAGCTTTCTTT
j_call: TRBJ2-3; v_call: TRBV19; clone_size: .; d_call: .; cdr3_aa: CASSVRGLEGWPDTQYF; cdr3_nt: TGTGCCAGTAGCGTCAGGGGGTTGGAGGGTTGGCCAGATACGCAGTATTTT
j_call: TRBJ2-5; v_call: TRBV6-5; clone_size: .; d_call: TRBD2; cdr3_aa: CASSHPAGGETQYF; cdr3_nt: TGTGCCAGCAGCCACCCCGCGGGGGGGGAGACCCAGTACTTC
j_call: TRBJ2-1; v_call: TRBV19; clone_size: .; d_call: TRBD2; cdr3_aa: CASSSLAGGYNEQFF; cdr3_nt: TGTGCCAGTAGCTCGTTAGCGGGAGGTTACAATGAGCAGTTCTTC
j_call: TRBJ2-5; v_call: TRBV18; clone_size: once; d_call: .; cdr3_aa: CASSPGNGDQETQYF; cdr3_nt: TGTGCCAGCTCACCAGGTAACGGTGACCAAGAGACCCAGTACTTC
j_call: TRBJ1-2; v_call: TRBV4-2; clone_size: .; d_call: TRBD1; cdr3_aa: CASSQEGQAYYGYTF; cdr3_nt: TGTGCCAGCAGCCAAGAGGGACAGGCTTACTATGGCTACACCTTC
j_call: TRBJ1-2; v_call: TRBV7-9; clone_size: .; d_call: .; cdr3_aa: CASSFPGGYTF; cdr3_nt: TGTGCCAGCAGCTTCCCCGGTGGCTACACCTTC
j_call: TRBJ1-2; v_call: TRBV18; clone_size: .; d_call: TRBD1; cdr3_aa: CASSPGQGKVEYGYTF; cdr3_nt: TGTGCCAGCTCACCTGGACAGGGAAAGGTGGAATATGGCTACACCTTC
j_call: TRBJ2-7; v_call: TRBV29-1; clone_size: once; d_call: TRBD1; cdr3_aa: CSARDSPSYEQYF; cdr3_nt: TGCAGCGCCCGGGACAGTCCCTCCTACGAGCAGTACTTC